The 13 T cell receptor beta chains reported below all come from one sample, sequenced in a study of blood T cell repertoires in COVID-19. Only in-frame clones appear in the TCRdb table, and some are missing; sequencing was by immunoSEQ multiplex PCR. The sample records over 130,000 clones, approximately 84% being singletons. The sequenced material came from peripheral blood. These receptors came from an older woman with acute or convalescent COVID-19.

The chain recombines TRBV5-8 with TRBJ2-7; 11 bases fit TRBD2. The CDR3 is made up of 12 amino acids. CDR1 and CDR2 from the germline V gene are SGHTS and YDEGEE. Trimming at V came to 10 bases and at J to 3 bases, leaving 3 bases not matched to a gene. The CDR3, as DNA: TGTGCCTTCGGGACTAGCGGCTACGAGCAGTACTTC. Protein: CAFGTSGYEQYF.

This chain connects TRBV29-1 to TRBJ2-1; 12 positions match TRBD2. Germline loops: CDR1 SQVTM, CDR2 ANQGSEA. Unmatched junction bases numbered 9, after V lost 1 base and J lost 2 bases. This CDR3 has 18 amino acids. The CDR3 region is CSVEGTSGAQKAYNEQFF. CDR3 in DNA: TGCAGCGTTGAAGGGACTAGCGGGGCCCAAAAGGCCTACAATGAGCAGTTCTTC.

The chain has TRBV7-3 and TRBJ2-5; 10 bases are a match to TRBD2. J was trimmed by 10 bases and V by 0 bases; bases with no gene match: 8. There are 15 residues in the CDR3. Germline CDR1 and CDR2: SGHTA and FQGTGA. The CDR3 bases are TGTGCCAGCAGCTTAACCCTAGCGGGAGTAGGAAACCAGTACTTC. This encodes CASSLTLAGVGNQYF.

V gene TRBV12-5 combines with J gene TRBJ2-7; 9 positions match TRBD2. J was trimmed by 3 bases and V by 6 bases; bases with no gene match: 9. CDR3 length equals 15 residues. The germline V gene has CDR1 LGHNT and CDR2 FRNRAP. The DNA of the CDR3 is TGTGCTAGTGGCAGTAGCGGGAGATCCCGCTACGAGCAGTACTTC. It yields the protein CASGSSGRSRYEQYF.

The DNA of the CDR3 is TGTGCCAGCTCACCACCGAATCAATCCGGTGAAAAACTGTTTTTT. It specifies CASSPPNQSGEKLFF. This chain connects TRBV18 to TRBJ1-4; no firm D call. The V end lost 0 bases, the J end lost 7 bases, and 12 bases lay between the germline ends. The germline V gene has CDR1 KGHSH and CDR2 LQKENI. The CDR3 is 15 amino acids.

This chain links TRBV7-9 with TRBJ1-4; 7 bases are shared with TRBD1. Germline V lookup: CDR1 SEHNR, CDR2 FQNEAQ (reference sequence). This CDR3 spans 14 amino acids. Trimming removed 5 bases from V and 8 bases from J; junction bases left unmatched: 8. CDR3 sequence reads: CASSPDRALEKLFF. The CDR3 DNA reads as TGTGCCAGCAGCCCCGACAGGGCTCTAGAAAAACTGTTTTTT.

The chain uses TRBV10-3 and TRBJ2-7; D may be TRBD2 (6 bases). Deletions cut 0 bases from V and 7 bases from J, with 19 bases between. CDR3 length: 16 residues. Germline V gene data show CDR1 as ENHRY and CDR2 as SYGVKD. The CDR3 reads CAISESRAGKTYEQYF. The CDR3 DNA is TGTGCCATCAGTGAGTCTAGGGCGGGAAAGACATATGAGCAGTACTTC.

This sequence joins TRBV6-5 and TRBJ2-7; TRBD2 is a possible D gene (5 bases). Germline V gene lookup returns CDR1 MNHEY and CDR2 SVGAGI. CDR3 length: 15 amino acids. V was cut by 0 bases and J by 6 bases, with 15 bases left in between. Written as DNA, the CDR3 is TGTGCCAGCAGTTACTCGAGGGTTTCCTCCATCGAGCAGTACTTC. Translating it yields CASSYSRVSSIEQYF.

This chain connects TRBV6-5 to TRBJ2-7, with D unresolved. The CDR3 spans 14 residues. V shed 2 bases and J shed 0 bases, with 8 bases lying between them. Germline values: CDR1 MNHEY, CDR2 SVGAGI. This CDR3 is CASSYRDTSYEQYF. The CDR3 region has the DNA TGTGCCAGCAGTTACCGCGACACCTCCTACGAGCAGTACTTC.

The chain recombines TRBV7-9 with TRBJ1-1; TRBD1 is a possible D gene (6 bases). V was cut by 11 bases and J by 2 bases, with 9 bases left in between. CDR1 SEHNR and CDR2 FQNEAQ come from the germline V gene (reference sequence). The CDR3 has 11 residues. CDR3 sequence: CAGTPNTEAFF. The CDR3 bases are TGTGCCGGGACACCTAACACTGAAGCTTTCTTT. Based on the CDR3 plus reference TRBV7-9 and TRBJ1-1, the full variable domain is DTGVSQNPRHKITKRGQNVTFRCDPISEHNRLYWYRQTLGQGPEFLTYFQNEAQLEKSRLLSDRFSAERPKGSFSTLEIQRTEQGDSAMYLCAGTPNTEAFFGQGTRLTVV.

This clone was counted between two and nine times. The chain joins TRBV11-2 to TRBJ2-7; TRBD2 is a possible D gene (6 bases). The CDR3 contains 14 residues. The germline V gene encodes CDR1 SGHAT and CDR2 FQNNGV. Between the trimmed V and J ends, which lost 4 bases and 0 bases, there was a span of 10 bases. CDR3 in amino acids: CASSSIADSYEQYF. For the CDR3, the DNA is TGTGCCAGCAGCTCAATAGCGGACTCCTACGAGCAGTACTTC.

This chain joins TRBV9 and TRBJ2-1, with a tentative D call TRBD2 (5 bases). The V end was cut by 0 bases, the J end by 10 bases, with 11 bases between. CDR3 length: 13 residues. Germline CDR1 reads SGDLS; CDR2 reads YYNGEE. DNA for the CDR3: TGTGCCAGCAGCGTAGCCCCTCCGGGGGAGCAGTTCTTC. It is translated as CASSVAPPGEQFF.

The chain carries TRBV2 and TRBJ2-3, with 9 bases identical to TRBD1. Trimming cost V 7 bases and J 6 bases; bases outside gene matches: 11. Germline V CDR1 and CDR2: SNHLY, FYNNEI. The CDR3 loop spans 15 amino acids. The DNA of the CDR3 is TGTGCCAGCAAAGAAGACAGGGGGTTGTCTGATACGCAGTATTTT. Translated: CASKEDRGLSDTQYF.